The TCR beta chain described here comes from a study of blood T cell repertoires in COVID-19. The wider study: The analysed material was cDNA or gDNA that came from T cells, B-cell-depleted T cells, or PBMCs.

Sequencing was performed with immunoSEQ multiplex PCR; in TCRdb, only in-frame clones are kept and a portion is missing. The sample yields about 200,000 clones, roughly 80% seen once. J gave up 3 bases and V 5 bases, and 10 bases lay outside the gene matches. Germline V CDR1 and CDR2: MDHEN, SYDVKM. This CDR3 has 15 amino acids. The clonotype comes from a woman in her sixties or seventies with acute or convalescent COVID-19. This chain connects TRBV28 to TRBJ2-7, with 7 bases lining up with TRBD1. What was sequenced was peripheral blood. The CDR3 reads CASSPPPGTDYEQYF. CDR3 in DNA: TGTGCCAGCAGTCCTCCACCCGGGACAGACTACGAGCAGTACTTC.